A single T cell receptor beta chain is shown here with its context. This clone has a single count. Its binding antigen is unknown. There are no base qualities to consult, and no much larger clone falls within one base. V gives up 4 bases and J gives up 4 bases, and the segment between their germline ends measures 14 bases. Measured from the cysteine to the phenylalanine, the CDR3 is 14 residues long. Left in the record is the CDR3 DNA by itself, 42 bases read in frame from the first base. Taken from the germline V gene, the CDR1 and CDR2 loops are SGDLS and YYNGEE. Healthy HIV-negative adults with no recently reported acute infections or vaccinations were included as donors. Every donor was a Caucasian adult living in Nashville, Tennessee, USA. CD4+ T cells were enriched through magnetic negative selection, after which naive cells were positively selected on CD45RA and the remaining negative fraction served as the memory subset. After blood collection by leukapheresis, PBMCs were isolated using Ficoll-Histopaque density gradient centrifugation and then cryopreserved in the vapor phase of liquid nitrogen. Analytical flow cytometry was used to check the purity and quantity of every magnetically sorted T cell population. Each sorted fraction had its genomic DNA isolated and then quantified by UV absorbance on a Nanodrop 2000c.

TCR CDR3 regions were amplified from genomic DNA by multiplex PCR using the deep immunoSEQ assay. For each cell subset, the extracted genomic DNA was distributed evenly across all wells of several immunoSEQ 96-well plates, and each plate served as one replicate. For sorted subsets, around 200 ng genomic DNA, equal to about 30,000 T cell genomes, was loaded into each replicate PCR. The purified libraries were quantified using a Qubit 3.0 fluorometer, sized with a Bioanalyzer 2100, and then quantified again using the KAPA Library Quantification kit. Each immunoSEQ 96-well plate was sequenced on its own single-read 150-cycle Illumina NextSeq 550 flow cell. Under the source paper's analysis protocol: Because the immunoSEQ output included only junctional sequences and no quality scores, the filtering could not be the same as the filtering used for full-length reads. To assign V/J genes and CDR3, sequences were annotated against IMGT germline references using PyIR, a Python wrapper for IgBLAST v1.9. Reads with weak V/J assignments (E-value above 1e-6), missing CDR3, stop codons, out-of-frame junctions, or ambiguous translated residues were removed. V3J clonotypes were defined as sequences sharing an identical inferred V gene, J gene, and CDR3 amino acid sequence. Percentage overlap between repertoires was calculated by dividing the number of shared unique clonotypes by the size of the smaller repertoire. Repertoire richness was assessed with RTK rarefaction, the Chao1 estimator, and Recon v2.1 estimates of unobserved clonotypes. Generation probabilities were computed with OLGA for all TCRbeta clonotypes obtained by the gDNA method from a few donors. What TCRdb holds here is the immuneACCESS table cut down to in-frame rearrangements. Part of the clones is not present; checked against another copy, under half of the missing clones reflect an unresolved V gene, and the others are unexplained. V, J and clone size are taken as reported in that table, and D and trimming were inferred from the DNA itself. Here the sample has 2,100,000 or so clones; 90% to 97% occur a single time. Together, the top ten hold 0.1% to 0.15% of the sample.

These data originate in a study of shared clonotypes between healthy human individuals (dated by TCRdb to 2018 to 2020). Background on the whole study: The cohort comprised a couple of women and three men aged 18 to 49 years. For each donor, CD4 naive and CD4 memory were each given three plates, CD8 naive was given two plates, and CD8 memory was given one plate. To estimate repertoire size and how much clonotypes are shared between individuals, the study performed deep sequencing of blood TCR repertoires from roughly five healthy adults. To increase sequencing depth and limit assay-specific biases, TCR repertoire library preparation and sequencing were carried out by different laboratories using diverse techniques. Leukapheresis yielded between about 0.94 and 8.9 billion PBMCs per donor. Study-wide findings and limitations: When a handful of donors were compared, the shared fraction of clonotypes was roughly 4.8% for naive CD4, 3% to 4% for naive CD8, 2.3% for memory CD4, and about 0.36% for memory CD8. The genetic and exposure-history diversity represented was limited by the small number of donors. Larger estimated clonotype richness was generally found for naive subsets than for memory subsets. Higher generation probabilities were observed for clonotypes shared by all four sorted-subset donors than for non-shared clonotypes. Sampling was restricted to blood, and TCR repertoires in tissue are likely to differ from TCR repertoires in blood. Based on pairwise subsampling, the degree of clonotype sharing among donors was expected to be affected by sequencing depth. Incomplete sequencing was indicated by rarefaction of sorted-subset datasets, despite the large sequencing depth.

This sequence was found in a man aged 18 to 29 in good health. The specimen sequenced was naive CD4+ T cells sorted from blood. Read against the paper, the sample's cell subset or site label means: CD45RA+ positively selected. Recombination connected TRBV9 to TRBJ1-1, with TRBD1 tentatively as D gene (6 bases match). The CDR3 protein sequence reads: CASSSQGEGTEAFF. The nucleotide sequence reads as follows: TGTGCCAGCAGCTCACAGGGCGAGGGCACTGAAGCTTTCTTT.